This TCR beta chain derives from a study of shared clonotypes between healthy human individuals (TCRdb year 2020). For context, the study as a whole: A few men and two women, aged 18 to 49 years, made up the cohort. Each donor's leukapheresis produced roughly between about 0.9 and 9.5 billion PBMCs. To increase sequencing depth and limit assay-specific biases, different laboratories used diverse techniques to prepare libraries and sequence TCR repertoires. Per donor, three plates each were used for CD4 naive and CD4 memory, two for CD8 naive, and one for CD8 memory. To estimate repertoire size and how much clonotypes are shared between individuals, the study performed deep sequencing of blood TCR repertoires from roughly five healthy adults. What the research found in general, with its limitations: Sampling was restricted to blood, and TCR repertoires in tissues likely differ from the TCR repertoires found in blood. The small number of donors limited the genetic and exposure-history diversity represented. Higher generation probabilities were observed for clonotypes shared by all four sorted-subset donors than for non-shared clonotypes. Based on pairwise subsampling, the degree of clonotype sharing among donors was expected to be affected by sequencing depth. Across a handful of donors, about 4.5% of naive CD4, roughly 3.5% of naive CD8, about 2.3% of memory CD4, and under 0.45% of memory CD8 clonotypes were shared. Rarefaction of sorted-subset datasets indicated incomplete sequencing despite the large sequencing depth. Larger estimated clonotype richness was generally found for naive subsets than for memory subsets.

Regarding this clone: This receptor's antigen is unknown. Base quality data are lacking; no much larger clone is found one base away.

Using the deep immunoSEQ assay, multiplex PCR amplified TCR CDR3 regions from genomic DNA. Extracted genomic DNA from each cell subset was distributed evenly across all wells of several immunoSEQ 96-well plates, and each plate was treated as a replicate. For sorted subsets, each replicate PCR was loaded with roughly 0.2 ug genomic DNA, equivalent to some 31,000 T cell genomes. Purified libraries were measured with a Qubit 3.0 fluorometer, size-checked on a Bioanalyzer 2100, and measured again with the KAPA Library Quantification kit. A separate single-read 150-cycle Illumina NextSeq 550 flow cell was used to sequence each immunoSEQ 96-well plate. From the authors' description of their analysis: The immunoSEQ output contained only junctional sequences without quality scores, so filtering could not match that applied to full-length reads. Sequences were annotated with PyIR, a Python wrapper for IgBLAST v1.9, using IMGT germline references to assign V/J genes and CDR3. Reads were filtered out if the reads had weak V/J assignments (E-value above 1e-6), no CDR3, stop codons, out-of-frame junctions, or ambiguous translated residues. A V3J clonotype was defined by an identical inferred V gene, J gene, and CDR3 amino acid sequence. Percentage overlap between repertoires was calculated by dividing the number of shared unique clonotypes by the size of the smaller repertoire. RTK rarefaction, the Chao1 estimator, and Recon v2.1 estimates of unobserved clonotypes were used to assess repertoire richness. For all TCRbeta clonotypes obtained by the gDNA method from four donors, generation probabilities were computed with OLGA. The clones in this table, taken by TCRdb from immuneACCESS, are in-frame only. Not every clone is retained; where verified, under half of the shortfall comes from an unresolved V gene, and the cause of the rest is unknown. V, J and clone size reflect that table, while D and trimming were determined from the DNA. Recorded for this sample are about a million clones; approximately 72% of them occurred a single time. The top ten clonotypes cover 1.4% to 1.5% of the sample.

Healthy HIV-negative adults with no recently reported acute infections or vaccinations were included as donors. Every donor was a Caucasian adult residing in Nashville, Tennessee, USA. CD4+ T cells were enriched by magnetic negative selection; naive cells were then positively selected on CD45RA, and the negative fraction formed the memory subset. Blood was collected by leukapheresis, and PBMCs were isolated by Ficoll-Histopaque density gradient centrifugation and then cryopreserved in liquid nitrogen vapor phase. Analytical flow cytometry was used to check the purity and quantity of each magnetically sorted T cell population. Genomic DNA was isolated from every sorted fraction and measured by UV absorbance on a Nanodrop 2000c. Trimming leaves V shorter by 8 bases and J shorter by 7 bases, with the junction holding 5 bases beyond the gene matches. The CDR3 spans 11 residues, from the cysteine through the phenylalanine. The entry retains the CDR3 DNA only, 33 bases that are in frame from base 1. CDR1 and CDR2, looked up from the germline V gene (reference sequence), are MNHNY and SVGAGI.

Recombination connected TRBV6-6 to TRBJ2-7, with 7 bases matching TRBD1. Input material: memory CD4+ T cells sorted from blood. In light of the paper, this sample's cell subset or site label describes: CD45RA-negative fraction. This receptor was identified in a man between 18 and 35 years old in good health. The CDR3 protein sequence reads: CASRDRSEQYF. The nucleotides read TGTGCCAGCCGGGACAGAAGTGAGCAGTACTTC.